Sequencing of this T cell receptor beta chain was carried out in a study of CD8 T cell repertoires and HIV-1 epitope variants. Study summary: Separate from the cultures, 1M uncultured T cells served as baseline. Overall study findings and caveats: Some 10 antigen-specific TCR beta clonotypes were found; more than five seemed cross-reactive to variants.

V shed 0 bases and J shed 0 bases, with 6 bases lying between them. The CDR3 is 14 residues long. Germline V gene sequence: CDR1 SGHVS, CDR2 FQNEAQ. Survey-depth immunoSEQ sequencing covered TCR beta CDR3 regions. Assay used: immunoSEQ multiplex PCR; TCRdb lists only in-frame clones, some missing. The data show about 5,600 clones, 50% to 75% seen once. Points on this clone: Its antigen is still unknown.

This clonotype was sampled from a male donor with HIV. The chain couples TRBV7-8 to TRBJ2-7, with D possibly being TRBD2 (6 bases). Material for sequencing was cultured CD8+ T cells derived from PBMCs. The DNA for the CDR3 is TGTGCCAGCAGCTTAGCGGGGGGCTCCTACGAGCAGTACTTC. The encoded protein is CASSLAGGSYEQYF.